Presented here are 11 T cell receptor beta chains from one specimen sequenced in a study of molecular identifiers for immune sequencing clone quantification. TCRdb ran MiXCR on the PCR reads and lists one entry per CDR3 protein. The table includes more than 300,000 distinct CDR3 sequences, roughly 23% detected once. The sequenced sample was naive CD8+ T cells from blood, with Jurkat cell RNA spiked in. The subset was: FACS-sorted CD8+CD4-CCR7+CD45RA+ naive T cells. These receptors came from a human donor in good health. Some libraries in this study had Jurkat cell RNA spiked in.

There are a few counts of this clonotype. A single base separates this from a much larger clone, so it may be a read error. The V and J genes are TRBV2 and TRBJ2-2, with 7 bases aligning to TRBD2. The CDR3 is 18 amino acids. Germline V lookup: CDR1 SNHLY, CDR2 FYNNEI. With 2 bases clipped from V and 4 bases from J, the junction kept 13 bases outside the gene matches. For the CDR3, the DNA is TGTGCCAGCAGTGAAATGGTCCCCGGGACTAAGGGCACCGGGGAGCTGTTTTTT. The encoded protein is CASSEMVPGTKGTGELFF.

The chain recombines TRBV18 with TRBJ1-2, with D possibly matching TRBD1 (5 bases). From germline, CDR1 is KGHSH and CDR2 LQKENI. Trimming removed 6 bases from V and 8 bases from J, with 16 bases in between. This CDR3 is 13 amino acids long. The CDR3 region has the DNA TGTGCCAGCTCCCCCGGGGGATCACCAGGCTACACCTTC. It codes for CASSPGGSPGYTF.

This clonotype was counted a few times. The CDR3: CASSVRASGATDTQYF. The DNA of the CDR3 is TGTGCCAGCAGCGTACGAGCTAGCGGGGCCACAGATACGCAGTATTTT. The chain couples TRBV9 to TRBJ2-3; 9 nucleotides agree with TRBD2. Germline CDR1 reads SGDLS; CDR2 reads YYNGEE. The CDR3 is made up of 16 amino acids. Germline trimming cut 1 base from V and 2 bases from J; bases unmatched to any gene: 5. The full variable domain, in which reference TRBV9 and TRBJ2-3 provide the parts outside the CDR3, is DSGVTQTPKHLITATGQRVTLRCSPRSGDLSVYWYQQSLDQGLQFLIQYYNGEERAKGNILERFSAQQFPDLHSELNLSSLELGDSALYFCASSVRASGATDTQYFGPGTRLTVL.

This clonotype was seen ten or more times. This chain joins TRBV12-3 or TRBV12-4 and TRBJ1-2; a possible D gene is TRBD1 (5 bases). This CDR3 is built from 13 residues. Trimming removed 5 bases at V and 5 bases at J, with 12 bases between. The CDR3 region has the DNA TGTGCCAGCAGTGGAGACAGCACTTATGGCTACACCTTC. Its translation is CASSGDSTYGYTF.

Ten or more counts support this clonotype. This rearrangement joins TRBV7-9 to TRBJ2-7, with D perhaps matching TRBD1 (6 bases). Looked up from germline, CDR1 is SEHNR and CDR2 is FQNEAQ (reference sequence). The CDR3 loop spans 14 amino acids. V was pared by 5 bases and J by 6 bases, with 17 bases between. The CDR3 sequence is CASSPLFSGAEQYF. As DNA, the CDR3 is TGTGCCAGCAGCCCCTTATTCTCAGGGGCCGAGCAGTACTTC.

This clonotype has just a few counts. The chain combines TRBV6-2 or TRBV6-3 with TRBJ2-6, with 11 positions matching TRBD1. The CDR3 length is 17 residues. V lost 6 bases, J lost 2 bases, and 6 bases stayed unmatched. CDR1 is MNHEY, CDR2 SVGEGT, per germline. In DNA, the CDR3 is TGTGCCAGCAGACAGGACAGGGGGCTAGCTGGGGCCAACGTCCTGACTTTC. This codes for CASRQDRGLAGANVLTF.

This clonotype has ten or more counts. J is TRBJ2-7 and V is TRBV4-1; 7 bases are a match to TRBD1. Germline trimming cut 5 bases from V and 7 bases from J; bases unmatched to any gene: 11. CDR1 and CDR2 from the germline V gene are MGHRA and YSYEKL. The CDR3 has 14 amino acids. The CDR3 DNA reads as TGCGCCAGCAGCTCTCAGACAGGGTCAAGGGAGCAGTACTTC. Its translation: CASSSQTGSREQYF.

As regards this clonotype: A read error may explain this, as a much larger clone is one base away. The gene calls are TRBV7-8 and TRBJ1-2; D is unresolved. The CDR3 has 15 residues. The germline V gene encodes CDR1 SGHVS and CDR2 FQNEAQ. The ends were cut back, 8 bases at V and 2 bases at J, with 18 bases in the middle. CDR3 region: CASCQTRLMNYGYTF. CDR3 DNA: TGTGCCAGCTGCCAAACGAGGCTGATGAACTATGGCTACACCTTC.

This clonotype appeared many times. V gene TRBV4-3 combines with J gene TRBJ1-1; no clear D. The CDR3 covers 15 residues. Germline assignment: CDR1 LGHNA and CDR2 YSLEER. V was trimmed by 4 bases and J by 5 bases, leaving 17 bases between them. This CDR3 reads CASSPLLISGTEAFF. DNA of the CDR3: TGCGCCAGCAGCCCCCTTTTGATTTCGGGTACTGAAGCTTTCTTT.

Of note for this clonotype: It may be a read error: a sequence one base away is much more abundant. This chain connects TRBV28 to TRBJ2-2; D is uncertain. The CDR3 contains 17 residues. CDR1 and CDR2 from the germline V gene are MDHEN and SYDVKM. The V and J ends lost 2 bases and 4 bases respectively, with 17 bases between them. The CDR3 DNA reads as TGTGCCAGCAGTTTAGCCCGAGGCACGACGGGCACCGGGGAGCTGTTTTTT. Its translation is CASSLARGTTGTGELFF.

This clonotype was seen at least ten times. V and J are TRBV7-9 and TRBJ2-7; 11 nucleotides match TRBD2. The CDR3 spans 15 residues. V lost 5 bases to trimming and J lost 2 bases; unmatched junction nucleotides: 5. Germline CDR1 reads SEHNR; CDR2 reads FQNEAQ (reference sequence). The CDR3 is CASSLTSGRTYEQYF. The CDR3 DNA reads TGTGCCAGCAGCCTAACTAGCGGGAGAACCTACGAGCAGTACTTC.